These 15 T cell receptor beta chains were all obtained from the same sample, sequenced in a study of beta chain features in type 1 diabetes. Expressed TCRB transcripts were sequenced because the entire RNA isolate underwent reverse transcription. TCRdb's table, derived via immunoSEQ multiplex PCR, lists solely in-frame clones and lacks some. The sample shows fewer than 250,000 clones, 13% to 15% of them seen only once. Sample: naive CD4+ T cells from blood. Receptor source: a woman in her 40s in good health.

A few counts support this clone. CDR3 DNA: TGTGCCATCAGTGGGCGGACAAATCCCAATGGCTACACCTTC. This sequence encodes CAISGRTNPNGYTF. This chain joins TRBV10-3 and TRBJ1-2, with D possibly matching TRBD1 (5 bases). The ends were cut back, 4 bases at V and 6 bases at J, with 15 bases in the middle. Germline V CDR1 and CDR2: ENHRY, SYGVKD. The CDR3 is 14 amino acids.

The V and J genes are TRBV5-4 and TRBJ1-1; D gene unclear. Germline lookup yields CDR1 SGHNT and CDR2 YYREEE (reference sequence). Trimming stripped 3 bases from V and 1 base from J, with 7 bases between. The CDR3 length is 13 residues. The CDR3 loop reads CASSWQTNTEAFF. CDR3 nucleotides: TGTGCCAGCAGCTGGCAAACGAACACTGAAGCTTTCTTT.

This clone was observed a handful of times. The J gene is TRBJ2-1, the V gene TRBV5-1, with 7 bases fitting TRBD2. The CDR3 covers 14 residues. V gave up 6 bases and J gave up 10 bases; unmatched junction bases: 13. Germline-derived CDR1 and CDR2 are SGHRS and YFSETQ. The CDR3 bases are TGCGCCAGCACCCCGCAGACTAGCTCTAGCGAGCAGTTCTTC. Protein product: CASTPQTSSSEQFF. The whole variable domain, filled in from reference TRBV5-1 and TRBJ2-1, reads KAGVTQTPRYLIKTRGQQVTLSCSPISGHRSVSWYQQTPGQGLQFLFEYFSETQRNKGNFPGRFSGRQFSNSRSEMNVSTLELGDSALYLCASTPQTSSSEQFFGPGTRLTVL.

Ten or more counts support this clone. Other nucleotide sequences in the sample specify the same CDR3. This chain links TRBV7-9 with TRBJ1-1; 8 nucleotides align to TRBD1. The CDR3 sequence is 14 residues long. Looked up from germline, CDR1 is SEHNR and CDR2 is FQNEAQ (reference sequence). The junction had 4 bases not matched to a gene; V was cut back by 5 bases and J by 2 bases. CDR3 amino acids: CASSRGQGNTEAFF. The DNA for the CDR3 is TGTGCCAGCAGCCGCGGACAGGGCAACACTGAAGCTTTCTTT.

This clone was detected ten times or more. The J gene is TRBJ2-4, the V gene TRBV7-2, with D tentatively TRBD2 (6 bases). Germline values: CDR1 SGHTA, CDR2 FQGNSA. CDR3 length: 17 residues. Trimming took off 5 bases at V and 1 base at J, with 18 bases between the two ends. The CDR3 sequence: CASSQARLGFAKNIQYF. In DNA form, the CDR3 reads TGTGCCAGCAGCCAGGCACGACTAGGATTTGCCAAAAACATTCAGTACTTC.

As to this clone: The germline gene is not matched at one end of the junction; a read error may be the cause. The V call is TRBV6-1, the J call TRBJ1-2; D is undetermined. The CDR3 is made up of 14 amino acids. Germline V gene sequence: CDR1 MNHNS, CDR2 SASEGT. This CDR3 is CASSEVDTATDGDF. In DNA, the CDR3 is TGTGCCAGCAGTGAAGTTGATACAGCCACCGACGGGGACTTC.

This chain connects TRBV5-1 to TRBJ2-3; the D gene is possibly TRBD1 (6 bases). The CDR3 totals 15 residues. The V gene lost 0 bases and the J gene lost 2 bases, with 10 bases spanning the gap. Germline CDR1 is SGHRS and CDR2 is YFSETQ. The CDR3 here is CASSLAQGNTDTQYF. The CDR3 nucleotides are TGCGCCAGCAGCTTGGCGCAGGGGAACACAGATACGCAGTATTTT.

The table lists this clone with a few counts. The chain is built from TRBV11-2 and TRBJ2-7, with D possibly being TRBD1 (6 bases). V was cut by 5 bases and J by 0 bases, with 17 bases left in between. The CDR3 length is 16 residues. CDR1 is SGHAT, CDR2 FQNNGV, per germline. CDR3 loop: CASSTGHGATSYEQYF. The CDR3, as DNA: TGTGCCAGCAGCACGGGACACGGAGCGACCTCCTACGAGCAGTACTTC.

A few counts support this clone. The J gene is TRBJ1-1, the V gene TRBV10-3; the match to TRBD1 covers 11 bases. CDR3 length: 13 residues. CDR1 and CDR2 (germline): ENHRY, SYGVKD. Trimming at V came to 7 bases and at J to 3 bases, leaving 1 base not matched to a gene. The CDR3 DNA sequence: TGTGCCATCAAGGGACAGGGGGACACTGAAGCTTTCTTT. It codes for CAIKGQGDTEAFF.

This clone was detected only a few times. The chain couples TRBV2 to TRBJ1-2; no definite D call. The CDR3 covers 14 residues. Germline CDR1 reads SNHLY; CDR2 reads FYNNEI. Trimming cost V 4 bases and J 5 bases, with 14 bases left between them. CDR3 in DNA: TGTGCCAGCAGTGGAGAGGGAAGAGGGTATGGCTACACCTTC. Translated: CASSGEGRGYGYTF.

This sequence joins TRBV6-5 and TRBJ1-1; D unresolved. The V and J ends lost 2 bases and 0 bases respectively, with 13 bases between them. CDR3 length: 16 residues. Germline V gene lookup returns CDR1 MNHEY and CDR2 SVGAGI. The CDR3 protein is CASSYASGLMNTEAFF. The CDR3 bases are TGTGCCAGCAGTTACGCCAGTGGCCTCATGAACACTGAAGCTTTCTTT.

This clone showed up just a few times. The DNA for the CDR3 is TGCGCCAGCAGTGACCACTCAGGTGTAACGATCACCGGGGAGCTGTTTTTT. Residues: CASSDHSGVTITGELFF. This chain joins TRBV10-1 and TRBJ2-2; D is unresolved. The germline V gene has CDR1 WNHNN and CDR2 SYGVQD (reference sequence). The CDR3 loop spans 17 amino acids. V lost 3 bases and J 4 bases, leaving 18 bases between the germline ends.

This clone occurred a few times. The rearrangement uses TRBV9 and TRBJ2-1, with unresolved D. CDR3 length: 15 residues. V was cut by 3 bases and J by 8 bases, with 18 bases left in between. CDR1 is SGDLS and CDR2 is YYNGEE in the germline V gene. This CDR3 is CASSAHTSVADEQFF. In DNA, the CDR3 is TGTGCCAGCAGCGCCCATACGTCCGTTGCGGATGAGCAGTTCTTC.

Only a few counts were recorded for this clone. The gene calls are TRBV2 and TRBJ2-7; 12 nucleotides match TRBD1. This CDR3 is built from 14 residues. The germline gives CDR1 SNHLY, CDR2 FYNNEI. V lost 6 bases to trimming and J lost 6 bases; unmatched junction nucleotides: 6. CDR3 sequence (DNA): TGTGCCAGCAGCCGAGGGACAGGGGGCGGCGAGCAGTACTTC. Translation: CASSRGTGGGEQYF.

The chain combines TRBV7-9 with TRBJ2-7, with D perhaps TRBD2 (7 bases). This CDR3 spans 15 amino acids. Germline assignment: CDR1 SEHNR and CDR2 FQNEAQ (reference sequence). V lost 8 bases and J lost 4, with 21 bases in between. CDR3: CASSELSGGRYEQYF. The CDR3 DNA sequence: TGTGCCAGCTCCGAGCTATCGGGGGGCCGTTACGAGCAGTACTTC.